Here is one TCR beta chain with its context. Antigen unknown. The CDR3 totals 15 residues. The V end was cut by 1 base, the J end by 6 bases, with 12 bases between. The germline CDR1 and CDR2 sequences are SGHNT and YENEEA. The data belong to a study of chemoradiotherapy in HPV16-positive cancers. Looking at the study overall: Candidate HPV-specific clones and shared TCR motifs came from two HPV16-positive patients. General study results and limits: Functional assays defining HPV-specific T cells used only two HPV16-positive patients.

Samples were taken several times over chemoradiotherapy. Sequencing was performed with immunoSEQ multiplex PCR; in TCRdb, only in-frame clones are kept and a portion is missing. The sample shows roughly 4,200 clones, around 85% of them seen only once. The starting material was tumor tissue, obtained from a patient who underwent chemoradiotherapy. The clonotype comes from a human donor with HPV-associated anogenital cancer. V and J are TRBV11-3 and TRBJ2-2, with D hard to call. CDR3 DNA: TGTGCCAGCAGCTTAGTGAGCTCGGGCCCCGGGGAGCTGTTTTTT. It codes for CASSLVSSGPGELFF.